The clone carrying this T cell receptor beta chain was found a few times. Germline V gene data show CDR1 as MNHNS and CDR2 as SASEGT. The ends were cut back, 7 bases at V and 9 bases at J, with 16 bases in the middle. The CDR3 is made up of 13 amino acids. This sample was included in a study of CD8+CD57+ T cells in acquired aplastic anemia. Study as a whole: The DNA of sorted CD4+ and CD8+ cells averaged 3.2 ug.

The TCR beta profiling, which covered VDJ combination and CDR3 sequence, was carried out using genomic DNA as the template. In TCRdb, the reads were re-called with MiXCR into one record per CDR3 protein. The profile shows under 200,000 distinct CDR3 sequences, around half of them singletons. Sequenced patients had shown CD8+CD57+ cell expansion by flow cytometry. The specimen sequenced was sorted CD4+, CD8+, or CD8+CD57+ T cells (not recorded which) from PBMCs. The TCR was taken from a human donor with aplastic anemia. V gene TRBV6-1 combines with J gene TRBJ2-1; D call uncertain. The CDR3 DNA follows: TGTGCCAGCAATCAAGGCCGGAAGGGTGAGCAGTTCTTC. Amino acids: CASNQGRKGEQFF.